This T cell receptor (beta chain) was found in a study of blood T cell repertoires in COVID-19. Study-wide background: Some COVID-19 samples were acute and others convalescent; all came from the United States, Italy and Spain. In each case, the material was cDNA or gDNA derived from T cells, B-cell-depleted T cells, or PBMCs.

Per the original methods: Quantification of nucleated cells was approximated via reference gene primer amplification. Assay used: immunoSEQ multiplex PCR; TCRdb lists only in-frame clones, some missing. Clone size and the V and J calls come from that table; the DNA yielded D and trimming. This table has about 350,000 clones, roughly 87% appearing once. During active infection, Seattle patients enrolled and were then monitored through disease. The sample was peripheral blood. The receptor's source is an older woman with COVID-19, enrolled during active disease.

The CDR3 is CASGPSGAVNEKLFF. CDR3 bases: TGTGCCAGCGGACCGTCAGGGGCAGTTAATGAAAAACTGTTTTTT. The V and J genes are TRBV3-1 (or the pseudogene TRBV3-2) and TRBJ1-4, with D perhaps matching TRBD1 (6 bases). Trimming removed 8 bases from V and 4 bases from J, with 17 bases in between. There are 15 residues in the CDR3. CDR1 and CDR2 from the germline V gene are LGHDT and YNNKEL (reference sequence).